This is a list of T cell receptor beta chains from one sample in a study of OX40 agonist ivuxolimab in advanced cancers. Generated by immunoSEQ multiplex PCR, the TCRdb table keeps only in-frame clones and is missing some. The sample includes about 71,000 clones, approximately 84% of them seen just once. The sequenced sample was CD4+ or CD8+ T cells sorted from blood, obtained in a trial of the OX40 agonist ivuxolimab. These receptors were collected from an adult with an advanced solid tumor such as melanoma, head and neck, liver or kidney cancer. CDR3s include the opening cysteine and the closing phenylalanine or tryptophan. Each record gives: clone size, V gene, J gene, D gene, CDR3 protein, CDR3 DNA. A D gene is named only where the DNA matches it firmly. Expanded clones are given a class, and other clones once, few, many or no size at all.

clone_size: -
v_call: TRBV5-8
j_call: TRBJ1-4
d_call: -
cdr3_aa: CASSFRGNEKLFF
cdr3_nt: TGTGCCAGCAGCTTCAGGGGAAATGAAAAACTGTTTTTT

clone_size: -
v_call: TRBV7-2
j_call: TRBJ2-7
d_call: TRBD2
cdr3_aa: CASSPRGAGGSYEQYF
cdr3_nt: TGTGCCAGCAGCCCGAGGGGAGCGGGAGGGAGCTACGAGCAGTACTTC

clone_size: -
v_call: TRBV19
j_call: TRBJ1-2
d_call: -
cdr3_aa: CASLRQDYGYTF
cdr3_nt: TGTGCCAGTCTTCGGCAAGACTATGGCTACACCTTC

clone_size: -
v_call: TRBV4-1
j_call: TRBJ1-1
d_call: -
cdr3_aa: CASSQGPAGRVPGNTEAFF
cdr3_nt: TGCGCCAGCAGCCAAGGGCCGGCGGGTAGGGTCCCTGGGAACACTGAAGCTTTCTTT

clone_size: few
v_call: TRBV7-9
j_call: TRBJ1-6
d_call: TRBD1
cdr3_aa: CASSSGQGVSPLHF
cdr3_nt: TGTGCCAGCAGCTCCGGACAGGGAGTCTCACCCCTCCACTTT

clone_size: few
v_call: TRBV21-1
j_call: TRBJ2-2
d_call: -
cdr3_aa: CASRAGENTGELFF
cdr3_nt: TGTGCCAGCAGGGCAGGGGAGAACACCGGGGAGCTGTTTTTT

clone_size: -
v_call: TRBV7-2
j_call: TRBJ1-1
d_call: -
cdr3_aa: CASSQTRHTEAFF
cdr3_nt: TGTGCCAGCAGCCAAACCCGGCACACTGAAGCTTTCTTT

clone_size: -
v_call: TRBV6-1
j_call: TRBJ2-3
d_call: -
cdr3_aa: CAIGGPLSTDTQYF
cdr3_nt: TGTGCCATCGGGGGGCCCCTTAGCACAGATACGCAGTATTTT

clone_size: once
v_call: TRBV5-4
j_call: TRBJ1-3
d_call: -
cdr3_aa: CASSLTGTYSGNTIYF
cdr3_nt: TGTGCCAGCAGCTTGACAGGAACGTATTCAGGAAACACCATATATTTT

clone_size: once
v_call: TRBV6-1
j_call: TRBJ1-1
d_call: -
cdr3_aa: CASARTAMNTEAFF
cdr3_nt: TGTGCCAGCGCTAGGACAGCCATGAACACTGAAGCTTTCTTT

clone_size: once
v_call: TRBV11-2
j_call: TRBJ1-1
d_call: TRBD1
cdr3_aa: CASSLAAGTGPGTEAFF
cdr3_nt: TGTGCCAGCAGCTTAGCAGCGGGGACAGGTCCGGGGACTGAAGCTTTCTTT

clone_size: -
v_call: TRBV4-1
j_call: TRBJ2-3
d_call: TRBD1
cdr3_aa: CASSPGGTQYF
cdr3_nt: TGCGCCAGCAGCCCAGGGGGCACGCAGTATTTT

clone_size: -
v_call: TRBV30
j_call: TRBJ2-3
d_call: -
cdr3_aa: CAWSVGGTDTQYF
cdr3_nt: TGTGCCTGGAGTGTAGGCGGGACAGATACGCAGTATTTT

clone_size: -
v_call: TRBV10-1
j_call: TRBJ1-6
d_call: -
cdr3_aa: CASSESLGDANSPLHF
cdr3_nt: TGCGCCAGCAGTGAGTCCTTGGGCGACGCAAATTCACCCCTCCACTTT

clone_size: -
v_call: TRBV19
j_call: TRBJ2-7
d_call: -
cdr3_aa: CASSRTGTRGEQYF
cdr3_nt: TGTGCCAGTAGTAGAACCGGGACAAGAGGCGAGCAGTACTTC

clone_size: -
v_call: TRBV19
j_call: TRBJ2-1
d_call: TRBD2
cdr3_aa: CANTGLIAGGPHNEQFF
cdr3_nt: TGTGCCAACACCGGATTAATAGCGGGGGGACCTCACAATGAGCAGTTCTTC

clone_size: -
v_call: TRBV19
j_call: TRBJ2-5
d_call: -
cdr3_aa: CASSAYSGETQYF
cdr3_nt: TGTGCCAGTAGCGCTTACAGTGGAGAGACCCAGTACTTC

clone_size: few
v_call: TRBV5-8
j_call: TRBJ1-1
d_call: -
cdr3_aa: CASSLVRTSNTEAFF
cdr3_nt: TGTGCCAGCAGCTTGGTCAGGACCTCGAACACTGAAGCTTTCTTT

clone_size: -
v_call: TRBV2
j_call: TRBJ2-7
d_call: TRBD2
cdr3_aa: CASSVFFGSGRSPYEQYF
cdr3_nt: TGTGCCAGCAGTGTATTTTTCGGGAGCGGGAGGTCCCCCTACGAGCAGTACTTC

clone_size: -
v_call: TRBV5-4
j_call: TRBJ1-2
d_call: -
cdr3_aa: CASSLAGGQNYGYTF
cdr3_nt: TGTGCCAGCAGCTTGGCGGGGGGCCAAAACTATGGCTACACCTTC